This TCR beta chain was sequenced for a study of beta chain features in type 1 diabetes (dated by TCRdb to the late 2010s). Study-wide context: Mean age, gender distribution, total cell number and subset yield were not different between patients and healthy donors. Regulatory and stem cell-like memory subsets were isolated from only 8 patients and about eight healthy donors, whereas naive and central memory subsets came from all 30 or so donors. The study compared TCRB repertoires of sorted circulating CD4+ T cell subsets between recently diagnosed type 1 diabetes patients and matched healthy donors. A total of 107,917,701 sorted cells were examined across all samples, and the number of cells per subset was strongly correlated with RNA yield.

According to the germline V gene, CDR1 reads MGHRA and CDR2 reads YSYEKL. Trimming at the junction amounts to 4 bases on V and 1 base on J, and the germline ends lie 14 bases apart. There are 17 amino acids in the CDR3, from cysteine to phenylalanine inclusive. Kept here is only the CDR3 DNA, which spans 51 bases and is read in frame from base 1. Here is what the overall study found, with its caveats: Because the HLA sub-analyses included only small numbers of individuals, any influence of HLA type on TCRB rearrangement was left unresolved. In all four CD4+ subsets, TCRB CDR3 length was moderately but significantly shorter in type 1 diabetes patients. At VDJ recombination sites, patients with type 1 diabetes made fewer insertions and deleted more nucleotides, a pattern implying thymic rearrangement abnormalities. Shorter templates might have been favored by PCR, but patient and control samples were amplified and corrected together, so both groups would have been affected equally by any skew. Naive, central memory and regulatory TCRB repertoires appeared more similar among patients than among healthy donors. Sequencing cDNA rather than genomic DNA could over-represent highly expressing activated cells, although activation and CD3 levels did not differ between groups.

The entire amount of isolated RNA was reverse transcribed using the High Capacity cDNA Reverse Transcription Kit, so the sequenced TCRB transcripts were expressed ones. Deep immunoSEQ sequencing was applied to naive, central memory and regulatory T cell samples, giving an average of about 3.7 million total reads per sample. Sorted cells were lysed in RLT buffer, and RNA was extracted using DNase-treated RNeasy Micro or Mini kits according to cell number. Each cell subset was processed separately to prevent cross-contamination, with patient and healthy donor samples processed together. The immunoSEQ multiplex PCR was used to amplify TCRB sequences from cDNA, generating 87-bp fragments that spanned the CDR3 region. Amplicons were sequenced on the Illumina HiSeq platform. The published analysis was carried out like this. PCR bias was computationally corrected using synthetic template baselines, reads within Hamming distance 2 were collapsed, and singletons that could not be merged were discarded. By aligning reads against IMGT, V, D and J genes, CDR3 length, and insertions or deletions at six rearrangement sites were assigned. Within each subset, clonotype counts were normalized to sorted cell number, and only after that were true diversity and Gini coefficients computed with the tcR R package. Repertoire sharing was quantified using the overlap coefficient calculated on TCRB nucleotide sequences. Out-of-frame TCRB sequences from naive cells were analyzed to stand in for the pre-selection repertoire. TCRdb mirrors the immuneACCESS table, restricted to in-frame sequences. Some clones are absent from its copies; in checked studies, under half trace to an unresolved V gene, and the reason for the others is unknown. The V and J calls and clone size were taken over from that table, and D and trimming were inferred from the DNA. The sample records 600,000 to 700,000 clones, around an eighth of which are singletons. The biggest ten clones account for around 0.022% of the sample.

Each donor gave one peripheral blood draw, approximately 120 mL on average, collected into heparinised tubes. A BD FACSAria II and a panel including CD45RO, CCR7, CD25, CD127, CD95 and CD27 were used to sort naive, central memory, regulatory and stem cell-like memory CD4+ T cells. Every sorted population had a purity above 95%. PBMCs were separated immediately by Lymphoprep density gradient centrifugation and were stained directly, without being cultured. So that batch effects would be minimized, each experiment stained and sorted samples in pairs, pairing one healthy donor with one patient. To note about this clone: This clone's antigen is unknown. No base quality information exists; no much larger clone differs at one position.

The sample was naive CD4+ T cells from blood. The cell subset or site label, read with the paper, signifies: true naive CD4+ T cells. The source of this sequence is a young man with type 1 diabetes. Here the chain combines TRBV4-1 and TRBJ2-6; the D gene is unclear. The CDR3 here reads CASSPHLAASGANVLTF. At the DNA level, the sequence is TGCGCCAGCAGCCCCCATTTGGCGGCGTCTGGGGCCAACGTCCTGACTTTC.